The rows below give T cell receptor beta chains drawn from one sample of a study of blood T cell repertoires in COVID-19. Only in-frame clones appear in the TCRdb table, and some are missing; sequencing was by immunoSEQ multiplex PCR. The sample yields about 220,000 clones, about four fifths seen once. Sequencing was performed on peripheral blood. The receptors here all came from a woman of 80 years or more with acute or convalescent COVID-19. The CDR3 runs from the conserved cysteine through the conserved F or W. A D gene is named only where the DNA matches it firmly. Only some rows state a clone size, as once, few, many or a class for expanded clones.

D | J | V | size | DNA | CDR3
TRBD2 | TRBJ2-7 | TRBV4-2 | . | TGTGCCAGCAGCCAAGACCTAGCGGGGCTGAACGAGCAGTACTTC | CASSQDLAGLNEQYF
. | TRBJ1-1 | TRBV5-1 | . | TGCGCCAGCAGCTTGGACAGGGTTCGAGGCACTGAAGCTTTCTTT | CASSLDRVRGTEAFF
. | TRBJ1-2 | TRBV5-1 | . | TGCGCCAGCAGCTTGGGTACAGGGATAAACTATGGCTACACCTTC | CASSLGTGINYGYTF
. | TRBJ1-2 | TRBV10-1 | . | TGCGCCAGCGGAGAGGAGGGCCCGACTCTTGGATATGGCTACACCTTC | CASGEEGPTLGYGYTF
. | TRBJ1-5 | TRBV7-9 | . | TGTGCCAGCAGCCCCGGGACACCGGGTGGGCCCCAGCATTTT | CASSPGTPGGPQHF
TRBD1 | TRBJ1-1 | TRBV4-3 | . | TGCGCCAGCAGCCTTGAGGGGGCTCGGACTGAAGCTTTCTTT | CASSLEGARTEAFF
TRBD2 | TRBJ2-1 | TRBV10-3 | once | TGTGCCATCAGTGCTTTAGCGGGGGGGGGCAATGAGCAGTTCTTC | CAISALAGGGNEQFF
. | TRBJ2-2 | TRBV12-5 | . | TGTGCTAGTGGTTTGGTCCTGACAGGGAACACCGGGGAGCTGTTTTTT | CASGLVLTGNTGELFF
TRBD1 | TRBJ1-6 | TRBV6-6 | . | TGTGCCAGCAGTTCGGACAGGGGAAATTCACCCCTCCACTTT | CASSSDRGNSPLHF
TRBD1 | TRBJ1-1 | TRBV7-2 | . | TGTGCCAGCAGTTTATACCCAGGGGGGACTGAAGCTTTCTTT | CASSLYPGGTEAFF